Listed below are T cell receptor beta chains from one sample, sequenced in a study of T cell changes during pregnancy in multiple sclerosis. Assay used: immunoSEQ multiplex PCR; TCRdb lists only in-frame clones, some missing. This table has about 66,000 clones, 90% to 95% appearing once. The sequencing used CD8+ T cells from peripheral blood mononuclear cells, collected before pregnancy. These receptors all come from a female donor with multiple sclerosis, enrolled in a pregnancy study. The CDR3 runs from the conserved cysteine through the conserved F or W. Each record gives: V gene, J gene, D gene, clone size, CDR3 DNA, CDR3 protein. D genes are given only for firm matches. Clone size appears in some rows only: once, few, many, or a class for an expanded clone.

TRBV30	TRBJ2-1	TRBD2	.	TGTGCCTGGGGGGGGCCTAGCGGGGTAAATGAGCAGTTCTTC	CAWGGPSGVNEQFF
TRBV5-6	TRBJ1-4	TRBD1	.	TGTGCCAGCAGCCCGACAGGGGCAACTAATGAAAAACTGTTTTTT	CASSPTGATNEKLFF
TRBV29-1	TRBJ2-1	TRBD1	.	TGCAGCGCCGGACAGGGTTCCTACAATGAGCAGTTCTTC	CSAGQGSYNEQFF
TRBV7-6	TRBJ2-7	TRBD1	once	TGTGCCAGCAGCTTAGGGACAGGGATTTTCTACGAGCAGTACTTC	CASSLGTGIFYEQYF
TRBV5-1	TRBJ1-3	TRBD1	once	TGCGCCAGCAGGGAGGGGGCTCGCTCTGGAAACACCATATATTTT	CASREGARSGNTIYF
TRBV2	TRBJ2-4	TRBD2	.	TGTGCCATCCTGACTAGCGGGTATGCCAAAAACATTCAGTACTTC	CAILTSGYAKNIQYF
TRBV13	TRBJ2-1	TRBD2	.	TGTGCCACCGGGACTAGTATCTACAATGAGCAGTTCTTC	CATGTSIYNEQFF
TRBV15	TRBJ1-1	.	.	TGTGCCACCAGCGCCCCCCAAGGGACACCGAACACTGAAGCTTTCTTT	CATSAPQGTPNTEAFF
TRBV7-9	TRBJ2-1	TRBD2	.	TGTGCCAGCAGCTTAACTAGCGGTTACAATGAGCAGTTCTTC	CASSLTSGYNEQFF
TRBV19	TRBJ2-3	TRBD2	.	TGTGCCAGTAGACTAGCGGGGGGCGACTATAGCACAGATACGCAGTATTTT	CASRLAGGDYSTDTQYF
TRBV28	TRBJ1-3	.	.	TGTGCCAGCAGTTTCCTGGGTGAGGGTGAGAAAAACACCATATATTTT	CASSFLGEGEKNTIYF
TRBV14	TRBJ1-4	.	.	TGTGCCAGCAGCCCTCGGGACACCCTCGGCGGGCTTTTT	CASSPRDTLGGLF
TRBV27	TRBJ2-7	TRBD1	.	TGTGCCAGCAGTGGGACAGGGACGGTTGCCTACGAGCAGTACTTC	CASSGTGTVAYEQYF
TRBV4-2	TRBJ2-1	TRBD2	.	TGTGCCAGCAGCCAAGATGAGCGGGGAAGATACAATGAGCAGTTCTTC	CASSQDERGRYNEQFF
TRBV4-1	TRBJ1-2	.	.	TGCGCCAGCAGCCAAATATCGAACTATGGCTACACCTTC	CASSQISNYGYTF
TRBV7-8	TRBJ2-3	.	.	TGTGCCAGCAGCTATCTCACAGATACGCAGTATTTT	CASSYLTDTQYF
TRBV29-1	TRBJ2-1	.	.	TGCAGCGTTATCCTAGCGAACAATGAGCAGTTCTTC	CSVILANNEQFF
TRBV14	TRBJ1-2	TRBD1	.	TGTGCCAGCACCCATAGCCCGGGACAGAGGGCGGATGGCTACACCTTC	CASTHSPGQRADGYTF
TRBV30	TRBJ2-7	TRBD1	.	TGTGCCTGGAGTGTAGGGCAGGGGGTTAACGAGCAGTACTTC	CAWSVGQGVNEQYF
TRBV30	TRBJ1-3	.	.	TGTGCCGGGAGGACTCACATTGAGGGAAACACCATATATTTT	CAGRTHIEGNTIYF
TRBV13	TRBJ1-1	.	.	TGTGCCAGCAGCGAAAGGACAAAGAACACTGAAGCTTTCTTT	CASSERTKNTEAFF
TRBV6-5	TRBJ1-5	.	once	TGTGCCAGCAGTTACACCGCTAGACAGCCCCAGCATTTT	CASSYTARQPQHF
TRBV2	TRBJ1-3	.	.	TGTGCCAGCAGTGAAGCGCCGGCAGCGTACTCTGGAAACACCATATATTTT	CASSEAPAAYSGNTIYF
TRBV9	TRBJ2-1	TRBD2	.	TGTGCCAGCAGCCTCTACGGGACTAGCGGGGGCCTCGGTGAGCAGTTCTTC	CASSLYGTSGGLGEQFF
TRBV12-5	TRBJ1-1	.	.	TGTGCTAGTGGTTTTACAACCCCCAGGGTAAACACTGAAGCTTTCTTT	CASGFTTPRVNTEAFF
TRBV27	TRBJ2-3	TRBD1	few	TGTGCCAGCAGTTTATCACCGGGACAGGGAAGAGATACGCAGTATTTT	CASSLSPGQGRDTQYF
TRBV19	TRBJ2-7	.	.	TGTGCCAGTAGCGACCTATCGGGGAGGATCCACGAGCAGTACTTC	CASSDLSGRIHEQYF
TRBV10-2	TRBJ2-1	TRBD2	.	TGCGCCAGCAGTTCTAGCGGGGGGGCCAATGAGCAGTTCTTC	CASSSSGGANEQFF
TRBV6-6	TRBJ1-5	.	.	TGTGCCAGCAGTTACTCGAGGGATAGCAATCAGCCCCAGCATTTT	CASSYSRDSNQPQHF
TRBV2	TRBJ2-6	.	.	TGTGCCAGCAGTGAAGGGGGGCCCATGGTACCTGGGGCCAACGTCCTGACTTTC	CASSEGGPMVPGANVLTF
TRBV13	TRBJ2-3	TRBD2	.	TGTGCCAGCAGCGGCCGACTAGCGGGACACACAGATACGCAGTATTTT	CASSGRLAGHTDTQYF
TRBV2	TRBJ2-5	.	once	TGTGCCAGCTGGGGGCGGGAAGAGACCCAGTACTTC	CASWGREETQYF
TRBV6-5	TRBJ2-7	.	.	TGTGCCAGCAGTGGGGACACGGGCTACGAGCAGTACTTC	CASSGDTGYEQYF
TRBV5-6	TRBJ2-3	TRBD1	.	TGTGCCAGCAGCTATGGACAGGGGGCAGATACGCAGTATTTT	CASSYGQGADTQYF
TRBV30	TRBJ1-4	.	.	TGTGCCTGGACGGCAGGGTGGGCTAATGAAAAACTGTTTTTT	CAWTAGWANEKLFF